What follows are 20 T cell receptor beta chains derived from one specimen sequenced in a study of cytomegalovirus exposure and HLA in healthy donors (dated by TCRdb to the late 2010s). The library came from the immunoSEQ multiplex PCR assay. For the multiplex PCR, a mixture combining 60 forward primers for TCR Vbeta segments and 13 reverse primers for TCR Jbeta segments was used. TCRdb limited this immuneACCESS table to in-frame rearrangements with V and J called. A share of clones is missing; checked studies link under half to unresolved V genes, and the rest is unexplained. The sample data list about 65,000 clones, and around 62% of these were observed just once. In total, the top ten clones hold around 2.7% of the sample. The sequenced sample consisted of PBMCs. The receptors derive from a man younger than 40 in good health and CMV-seronegative.

A remark on this clone: A read error may account for a junction end that differs from germline. This rearrangement joins TRBV4-1 to TRBJ2-2; 11 positions match TRBD2. The CDR3 consists of 17 residues. Germline V lookup: CDR1 MGHRA, CDR2 YSYEKL. The CDR3 loop is CASNQKLAGDIKGELFF. For the CDR3, the DNA is TGCGCCAGCAACCAAAAACTAGCGGGGGATATAAAGGGGGAGCTGTTTTTT.

The V gene is TRBV18, the J gene TRBJ1-5; D not resolved. CDR1 is KGHSH, CDR2 LQKENI, per germline. Trimming pared 3 bases from V and 3 bases from J, leaving 9 bases between. CDR3 size: 14 residues. The CDR3 here is CASSPMQVNQPQHF. In DNA form, the CDR3 reads TGTGCCAGCTCACCGATGCAGGTCAATCAGCCCCAGCATTTT.

About this clone: The sample carries other DNA sequences with the same CDR3. The chain couples TRBV13 to TRBJ2-7; D is unclear. This CDR3 comprises 13 residues. CDR1 and CDR2 from the germline V gene are PRHDT and FYEKMQ (reference sequence). The V end was cut by 0 bases, the J end by 1 base, with 4 bases between. CDR3 DNA: TGTGCCAGCAGCTTAGGGCGTTCCTACGAGCAGTACTTC. Translating it yields CASSLGRSYEQYF. Combining the CDR3 with reference TRBV13 and TRBJ2-7 gives the whole variable domain AAGVIQSPRHLIKEKRETATLKCYPIPRHDTVYWYQQGPGQDPQFLISFYEKMQSDKGSIPDRFSAQQFSDYHSELNMSSLELGDSALYFCASSLGRSYEQYFGPGTRLTVT.

The chain combines TRBV6-6 with TRBJ2-5; no firm D call. The ends were cut back, 5 bases at V and 2 bases at J, with 12 bases in the middle. Germline-derived CDR1 and CDR2 are MNHNY and SVGAGI (reference sequence). The CDR3 consists of 14 residues. The CDR3 loop reads CASSKTDTQETQYF. The CDR3 DNA reads as TGTGCCAGCAGTAAAACAGACACTCAAGAGACCCAGTACTTC.

The CDR3 nucleotides read TGCGCCAGCAGCTTGGCAGGGTATAACACTGAAGCTTTCTTT. Translated: CASSLAGYNTEAFF. The chain is built from TRBV5-1 and TRBJ1-1; possible D gene TRBD1, 5 bases. The germline CDR1 and CDR2 sequences are SGHRS and YFSETQ. The V end was cut by 0 bases, the J end by 2 bases, with 8 bases between. The CDR3 contains 14 residues. Full variable domain (outside the CDR3, taken from reference TRBV5-1 and TRBJ1-1): KAGVTQTPRYLIKTRGQQVTLSCSPISGHRSVSWYQQTPGQGLQFLFEYFSETQRNKGNFPGRFSGRQFSNSRSEMNVSTLELGDSALYLCASSLAGYNTEAFFGQGTRLTVV.

This clone appeared a few times. The chain uses TRBV7-2 and TRBJ2-5, with no clear D. CDR1 is SGHTA, CDR2 FQGNSA, per germline. The CDR3 is 13 residues long. V lost 2 bases, J lost 2 bases, and 6 bases lay in between. CDR3 sequence (DNA): TGTGCCAGCAGCTTAATAGTACAAGAGACCCAGTACTTC. Amino acids: CASSLIVQETQYF.

This clone has just a few counts. This sequence joins TRBV2 and TRBJ1-6; possible D gene TRBD1, 5 bases. Deletions cut 4 bases from V and 11 bases from J, with 18 bases between. CDR3 size: 15 residues. The germline V gene encodes CDR1 SNHLY and CDR2 FYNNEI. CDR3 sequence reads: CASSGGAASRAPLHF. The CDR3 bases are TGTGCCAGCAGTGGGGGCGCGGCCTCAAGGGCACCCCTCCACTTT.

The rearrangement links TRBV11-3 to TRBJ2-6; the match to TRBD1 covers 9 bases. The CDR3 consists of 17 residues. Germline loops: CDR1 SGHNT, CDR2 YENEEA. After removal of 5 bases from V and 2 bases from J, the junction contained 7 bases not matched to a gene. The DNA of the CDR3 is TGTGCCAGCAGCACCGGACAGGGGTCGGCTGGGGCCAACGTCCTGACTTTC. Amino acid sequence: CASSTGQGSAGANVLTF.

The chain recombines TRBV7-9 with TRBJ2-3; D not certain. Per germline, CDR1 SEHNR and CDR2 FQNEAQ (reference sequence). This CDR3 is built from 13 residues. V lost 0 bases, J lost 6 bases, and 7 bases lay in between. In DNA form, the CDR3 reads TGTGCCAGCAGCTTAGCGGGCGTTGATACGCAGTATTTT. Encoded protein: CASSLAGVDTQYF.

This clone was counted between two and nine times. The rearrangement joins TRBV6-1 to TRBJ2-3, with 12 nucleotides matching TRBD2. The V gene end was trimmed by 8 bases and the J gene end by 4 bases; junction bases not matched to a gene: 7. CDR1 and CDR2 from the germline V gene are MNHNS and SASEGT. CDR3 length equals 15 residues. The CDR3 reads CASPPPSGGADTQYF. The CDR3 DNA reads TGTGCCAGCCCCCCCCCTAGCGGGGGGGCAGATACGCAGTATTTT.

The chain has TRBV21-1 and TRBJ2-7; no check of the table's D call, TRBD1, against the DNA was made. TRBV21-1 is tagged as a pseudogene. The CDR3 loop spans 15 amino acids. CDR3 nucleotides: TGTGCCAGCAGCAAAGGGGCCAATCCCGACTACGAGCAGTACTTC. Translated, it gives CASSKGANPDYEQYF.

The V and J genes are TRBV10-3 and TRBJ2-3, with TRBD1 matching 9 bases. Germline V gives CDR1 ENHRY, CDR2 SYGVKD. The CDR3 runs 16 residues. Trimming took 3 bases from V and 4 from J; bases not matched to a gene: 8. CDR3 nucleotide sequence: TGTGCCATCAGTGATCCCCGGGACAGGGATGCAGATACGCAGTATTTT. Translated, it gives CAISDPRDRDADTQYF.

The rearrangement links TRBV6-5 to TRBJ1-2; 7 bases match TRBD1. Germline V gene lookup returns CDR1 MNHEY and CDR2 SVGAGI. This CDR3 contains 14 residues. Germline trimming cut 9 bases from V and 5 bases from J; bases unmatched to any gene: 12. The CDR3 sequence is CASRVRGLGYGYTF. The CDR3 DNA follows: TGTGCCAGTCGTGTTAGGGGGCTGGGGTATGGCTACACCTTC.

The chain combines TRBV18 with TRBJ2-3, with D perhaps TRBD2 (5 bases). CDR1 is KGHSH and CDR2 is LQKENI in the germline V gene. Trimming pared 6 bases from V and 4 bases from J, leaving 17 bases between. The CDR3 totals 15 residues. The CDR3 bases are TGTGCCAGCTCCCGACGGACTGGTGTCGCAGATACGCAGTATTTT. Its translation is CASSRRTGVADTQYF.

This chain links TRBV6-5 with TRBJ2-2; D perhaps matches TRBD1 (6 bases). In germline, CDR1 is MNHEY, CDR2 SVGAGI. The V gene lost 5 bases and the J gene lost 4 bases, with 8 bases spanning the gap. CDR3 size: 13 residues. CDR3 loop: CASSLRGTGELFF. The DNA for the CDR3 is TGTGCCAGCAGTCTCAGGGGCACCGGGGAGCTGTTTTTT.

This chain connects TRBV9 to TRBJ2-1; D is perhaps TRBD2 (6 bases). V lost 0 bases to trimming and J lost 3 bases, with 10 bases between them. Germline V lookup: CDR1 SGDLS, CDR2 YYNGEE. The CDR3 length is 15 residues. The DNA of the CDR3 is TGTGCCAGCAGCGTAGACCGGGGGTTCTACAATGAGCAGTTCTTC. It translates to CASSVDRGFYNEQFF.

V is TRBV9 and J is TRBJ2-3, with 7 bases lining up with TRBD2. This CDR3 is built from 16 residues. Germline V gene sequence: CDR1 SGDLS, CDR2 YYNGEE. J lost 2 bases, V lost 7 bases, and 13 bases had no gene match. CDR3 DNA sequence: TGTGCCAGCCGTTCTGAGAGCGGGGTCGACACAGATACGCAGTATTTT. Encoded protein: CASRSESGVDTDTQYF.

The rearrangement uses TRBV4-2 and TRBJ2-1; 9 bases fit TRBD2. Germline CDR1 is LGHNA and CDR2 is YNFKEQ. With 1 base clipped from V and 7 bases from J, the junction kept 8 bases outside the gene matches. The CDR3 is 16 amino acids. CDR3 amino acids: CASSQAGTSPRNEQFF. The CDR3 bases are TGTGCCAGCAGCCAAGCGGGGACTAGCCCCCGGAATGAGCAGTTCTTC.

By sample share, this clone is medium-sized (0.01 to 0.1%). V is TRBV4-2 and J is TRBJ2-7; D is ambiguous. Trimming took off 1 base at V and 4 bases at J, with 8 bases between the two ends. Germline V gene lookup returns CDR1 LGHNA and CDR2 YNFKEQ. This CDR3 is 13 amino acids long. CDR3 residues: CASSQGQKYEQYF. In DNA form, the CDR3 reads TGTGCCAGCAGCCAAGGGCAGAAATACGAGCAGTACTTC.

This rearrangement joins TRBV19 to TRBJ2-7; the D gene is possibly TRBD1 (5 bases). Looked up from germline, CDR1 is LNHDA and CDR2 is SQIVND (reference sequence). The length of the CDR3 is 13 residues. V lost 3 bases to trimming and J lost 4 bases, with 10 bases between them. CDR3 loop: CASSIQGFYEQYF. CDR3 in DNA: TGTGCCAGTAGTATCCAGGGCTTTTACGAGCAGTACTTC. The complete variable domain, with remaining parts taken from reference TRBV19 and TRBJ2-7, reads DGGITQSPKYLFRKEGQNVTLSCEQNLNHDAMYWYRQDPGQGLRLIYYSQIVNDFQKGDIAEGYSVSREKKESFPLTVTSAQKNPTAFYLCASSIQGFYEQYFGPGTRLTVT.